These 11 T cell receptor beta chains originate from one sample sequenced in a study of blood T cell repertoires in COVID-19. The method was immunoSEQ multiplex PCR; TCRdb's version includes in-frame clones alone and lacks a portion of them. Counted here are about 250,000 clones, 80% to 90% occurring once; the ten biggest clones make up 8.6%. The sample taken for sequencing was peripheral blood. Source of these receptors: a man between 35 and 55 years old with active or convalescent COVID-19.

This clone was detected only a few times. The same CDR3 arises from other DNA sequences in this sample as well. The chain recombines TRBV18 with TRBJ1-1; D remains unclear. The CDR3 extends over 15 amino acids. Trimming left V 2 bases short and J 5 bases short, with 15 bases between. Looked up from germline, CDR1 is KGHSH and CDR2 is LQKENI. CDR3 nucleotides: TGTGCCAGCTCACCAGAATCGGGAGGGAGGACTGAAGCTTTCTTT. Translation gives CASSPESGGRTEAFF.

The chain combines TRBV7-2 with TRBJ2-7; possible D gene TRBD1, 5 bases. The germline CDR1 and CDR2 sequences are SGHTA and FQGNSA. Trimming pared 2 bases from V and 6 bases from J, leaving 14 bases between. The CDR3 covers 14 residues. In nucleotides, the CDR3 is TGTGCCAGCAGCTTACGGCAGGGTCCCACCGAGCAGTACTTC. Protein sequence: CASSLRQGPTEQYF.

The rearrangement links TRBV19 to TRBJ2-7; 11 bases are a match to TRBD2. V trimming: 5 bases; J trimming: 4 bases; junction bases outside the gene matches: 13. The germline V gene has CDR1 LNHDA and CDR2 SQIVND (reference sequence). The CDR3 length is 17 residues. The CDR3 loop is CASSFLPGTSGKYEQYF. The CDR3 nucleotides are TGTGCCAGTAGTTTTTTACCCGGGACTAGCGGAAAATACGAGCAGTACTTC.

This clone was recorded a few times. The chain uses TRBV24-1 and TRBJ2-3; 7 nucleotides line up with TRBD2. The ends lost 0 bases at V and 1 base at J; junction bases unmatched: 3. The CDR3 runs to 16 residues. CDR1 and CDR2 from the germline V gene are KGHDR and SFDVKD. CDR3 sequence: CATSDLHAGGTDTQYF. The CDR3 nucleotides are TGTGCCACCAGTGATTTGCACGCGGGGGGCACAGATACGCAGTATTTT.

The chain recombines TRBV5-6 with TRBJ2-2, with 9 bases fitting TRBD2. The germline V gene encodes CDR1 SGHDT and CDR2 YYEEEE. The CDR3 length is 16 residues. The junction had 8 bases not matched to a gene; V was cut back by 4 bases and J by 4 bases. CDR3 sequence: CASSRREGPLTGELFF. CDR3 DNA sequence: TGTGCCAGCAGCCGGCGGGAGGGCCCCCTCACCGGGGAGCTGTTTTTT. The complete variable domain, with remaining parts taken from reference TRBV5-6 and TRBJ2-2, reads DAGVTQSPTHLIKTRGQQVTLRCSPKSGHDTVSWYQQALGQGPQFIFQYYEEEERQRGNFPDRFSGHQFPNYSSELNVNALLLGDSALYLCASSRREGPLTGELFFGEGSRLTVL.

V usage is TRBV27 and J usage is TRBJ1-6; 7 bases fit TRBD1. This CDR3 region has 14 residues. V lost 0 bases and J lost 9; bases outside the gene matches: 2. Germline V lookup: CDR1 MNHEY, CDR2 SMNVEV (reference sequence). CDR3 coding DNA: TGTGCCAGCAGTTTATCGACAGGGAGTTCACCCCTCCACTTT. Translated: CASSLSTGSSPLHF.

The rearrangement links TRBV30 to TRBJ1-1; no clear D. V was trimmed by 8 bases and J by 0 bases, leaving 13 bases between them. The CDR3 is 13 residues long. From germline, CDR1 is GTSNPN and CDR2 SVGIG (reference sequence). The DNA for the CDR3 is TGTGCCCTCGGGTCCCCCATGAACACTGAAGCTTTCTTT. It yields the protein CALGSPMNTEAFF.

This sequence joins TRBV5-1 and TRBJ2-7; D not resolved. Trimming stripped 2 bases from V and 2 bases from J, with 8 bases between. Germline lookup yields CDR1 SGHRS and CDR2 YFSETQ. This CDR3 has 13 amino acids. This CDR3 is CASSLAGTYEQYF. The CDR3 DNA follows: TGCGCCAGCAGCTTAGCAGGTACCTACGAGCAGTACTTC.

The chain recombines TRBV4-1 with TRBJ1-6; D is uncertain. The germline V and J ends were trimmed by 0 bases and 0 bases, with 12 bases remaining between them. The length of the CDR3 is 18 residues. The germline CDR1 and CDR2 sequences are MGHRA and YSYEKL. CDR3 residues: CASSQDLGVSSYNSPLHF. The CDR3, as DNA: TGCGCCAGCAGCCAAGATCTCGGTGTAAGCTCCTATAATTCACCCCTCCACTTT.

The V gene is TRBV24-1, the J gene TRBJ2-7, with TRBD2 identical over 9 bases. The germline V gene has CDR1 KGHDR and CDR2 SFDVKD. V was pared by 3 bases and J by 4 bases, with 6 bases of the junction left unmatched. The CDR3 has 15 amino acids. Here the CDR3 reads CATSDRSSGIYEQYF. The CDR3 DNA reads TGTGCCACCAGTGATAGGTCTAGCGGGATATACGAGCAGTACTTC.

This clone was seen once. The V call is TRBV7-9, the J call TRBJ1-2; TRBD1 is a possible D gene (5 bases). CDR1 and CDR2 from the germline V gene are SEHNR and FQNEAQ (reference sequence). Trimming removed 2 bases from V and 7 bases from J, with 20 bases in between. This CDR3 is built from 16 residues. CDR3: CASSLTPGAGWSGYTF. The DNA of the CDR3 is TGTGCCAGCAGCTTAACACCTGGGGCAGGGTGGAGTGGCTACACCTTC.